This entry concerns a single T cell receptor (beta chain). Its matching antigen is unknown. The sample belongs to a study of shared clonotypes between healthy human individuals. Study results and caveats: Only blood underwent sampling, and tissue repertoires likely differ.

The authors distributed each subset's genomic DNA evenly over several immunoSEQ plates. Some 28,000 T cell genomes (about 0.3 ug DNA) went into each PBMC replicate. The table came from immunoSEQ multiplex PCR; TCRdb's copy has only in-frame clones and leaves some out. The data contain roughly 500,000 clones, around 79% of them seen just once; the ten biggest clones take up about 13%. This CDR3 comprises 15 residues. Germline assignment: CDR1 SGHNT and CDR2 YYREEE (reference sequence). Deletions cut 4 bases from V and 8 bases from J, with 19 bases between. The origin of this receptor is a woman aged 40 to 50 in good health. Some clones in this sample may be carry-over from other donors' samples. V usage is TRBV5-4 and J usage is TRBJ2-1; D might be TRBD1 (6 bases). Sequenced material: PBMCs. The CDR3 loop is CASSRRDTSLHEQFF. The CDR3 DNA is TGTGCCAGCAGCCGCCGGGACACCTCTTTGCATGAGCAGTTCTTC.